Below, 2 T cell receptor beta chains from the same sample are listed, as sequenced in a study of T cells after posttransplantation cyclophosphamide. Treatment was busulfan-fludarabine conditioning, a marrow graft, and cyclophosphamide on days +3 and +4. Sequencing was performed with immunoSEQ multiplex PCR; in TCRdb, only in-frame clones are kept and a portion is missing. The repertoire includes around 1,600 clones, roughly 76% of them detected once, and around 17% sits in the top ten. The sequenced sample was CD4+ T cells sorted from PBMCs, obtained after allogeneic stem cell transplant with posttransplant cyclophosphamide. The receptors originated from a male patient in his fifties who received an allogeneic stem cell transplant from an unrelated donor, was CMV-positive, and had acute GVHD only. Certain T cells may be donor cells from the graft.

The J gene is TRBJ1-6, the V gene TRBV2; 7 bases map to TRBD1. CDR1 SNHLY and CDR2 FYNNEI come from the germline V gene. The CDR3 runs to 13 residues. V shed 10 bases and J 5 bases; nucleotides not matched to a gene: 5. The CDR3 DNA reads as TGTGCCACACAGGGGTTAAATAATTCACCCCTCCACTTT. Translation: CATQGLNNSPLHF.

J is TRBJ2-3 and V is TRBV7-2; D might be TRBD1 (5 bases). The CDR3 loop spans 15 amino acids. V was cut by 2 bases and J by 1 base, with 10 bases left in between. From germline, CDR1 is SGHTA and CDR2 FQGNSA. This CDR3 is CASSLLSRGTDTQYF. The CDR3, as DNA: TGTGCCAGCAGCTTATTATCCAGGGGCACAGATACGCAGTATTTT.